One and the same sample provided the 3 T cell receptor beta chains below, sequenced in a study of long-term antiretroviral therapy in people with HIV. Survey level was the resolution at which the v3.0 immunoSEQ assay ran. Only in-frame clones appear in the TCRdb table, and some are missing; sequencing was by immunoSEQ multiplex PCR. The table shows 30,000 or so clones, with 65% to 80% occurring only once. Sequencing used unsorted PBMCs, obtained 3 years after starting antiretroviral therapy. The source of these receptors is a man between 45 and 60 years old with HIV.

The chain is built from TRBV5-1 and TRBJ1-6; D unresolved. Trimming shortened V by 0 bases and J by 7 bases, and 20 bases separated the two germline ends. The CDR3 loop spans 18 amino acids. The V gene's germline CDR1 is SGHRS and CDR2 YFSETQ. The CDR3 reads CASSLVSTPARENSPLHF. CDR3 sequence (DNA): TGCGCCAGCAGCTTGGTGAGCACCCCGGCGAGAGAGAATTCACCCCTCCACTTT.

The chain joins TRBV15 to TRBJ1-2; D ambiguous. Trimming took 0 bases from V and 4 from J, leaving 3 bases between them. The CDR3 contains 12 residues. Per germline, CDR1 LNHNV and CDR2 YYDKDF (reference sequence). CDR3 in amino acids: CATSREGYGYTF. In DNA, the CDR3 is TGTGCCACCAGCAGAGAGGGCTATGGCTACACCTTC.

V is TRBV4-2 and J is TRBJ2-1, with 11 bases matching TRBD2. Trimming took 4 bases from V and 6 from J; bases not matched to a gene: 8. Germline V gives CDR1 LGHNA, CDR2 YNFKEQ. This CDR3 spans 16 amino acids. The CDR3 here is CASSLSLAGGANEQFF. For the CDR3, the DNA is TGTGCCAGCAGCCTTTCTCTAGCGGGGGGAGCCAATGAGCAGTTCTTC.